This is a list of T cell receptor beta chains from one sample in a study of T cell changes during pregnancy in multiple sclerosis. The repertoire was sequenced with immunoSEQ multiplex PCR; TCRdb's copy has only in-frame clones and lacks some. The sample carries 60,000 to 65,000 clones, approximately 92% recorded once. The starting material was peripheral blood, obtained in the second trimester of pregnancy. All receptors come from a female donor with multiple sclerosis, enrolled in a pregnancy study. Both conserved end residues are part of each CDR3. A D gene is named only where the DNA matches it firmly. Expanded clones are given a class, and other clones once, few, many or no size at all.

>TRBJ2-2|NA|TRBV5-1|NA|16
TGCGCCAGCAGTCCCGGGACAACGGCTAACACCGGGGAGCTGTTTTTT
CASSPGTTANTGELFF
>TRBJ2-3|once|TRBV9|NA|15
TGTGCCAGCAGCGTAGGGGGGGTTAGCACAGATACGCAGTATTTT
CASSVGGVSTDTQYF
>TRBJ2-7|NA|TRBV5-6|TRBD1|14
TGTGCCAGCAGCTTGGGGGACAGGGACGGCGAGCAGTACTTC
CASSLGDRDGEQYF
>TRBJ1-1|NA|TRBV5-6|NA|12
TGTGCCAGCAGCCGCGGGCACACTGAAGCTTTCTTT
CASSRGHTEAFF
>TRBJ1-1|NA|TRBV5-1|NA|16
TGCGCCAGCAGCCCCAAGCGGGGGCCGATGAACACTGAAGCTTTCTTT
CASSPKRGPMNTEAFF
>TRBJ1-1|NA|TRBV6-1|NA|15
TGTGCCAGCAGGGTAATACCACAGGGAAACACTGAAGCTTTCTTT
CASRVIPQGNTEAFF
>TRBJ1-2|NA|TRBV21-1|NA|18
TGTGCCAGCAGTGGTTACAGGGGAGCTTTCCCATTTCGACGGGGCTACACCTTC
CASSGYRGAFPFRRGYTF
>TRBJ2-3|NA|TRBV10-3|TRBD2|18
TGTGCCATCAGTGAGTCTCGGGGTAGCGGGAGCTTTTTAGATACGCAGTATTTT
CAISESRGSGSFLDTQYF
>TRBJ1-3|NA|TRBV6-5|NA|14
TGTGCCAGCAGATTACTGAGCTCTGGAAACACCATATATTTT
CASRLLSSGNTIYF
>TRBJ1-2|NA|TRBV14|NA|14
TGTGCCAGCAGCCAAGCTTATGCGGGTGGGGGCTACACCTTC
CASSQAYAGGGYTF
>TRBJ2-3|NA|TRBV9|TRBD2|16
TGTGCCAGCAGCCCCCTCGCAAGCGGGGGTCGGGATACGCAGTATTTT
CASSPLASGGRDTQYF
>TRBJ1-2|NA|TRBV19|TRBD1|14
TGTGCCAGTAGTATAGGGACAGGAGTCTATGGCTACACCTTC
CASSIGTGVYGYTF
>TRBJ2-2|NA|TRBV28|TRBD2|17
TGTGCCAGCAGTAGTCCTAGCGGGATTCCGAACACCGGGGAGCTGTTTTTT
CASSSPSGIPNTGELFF
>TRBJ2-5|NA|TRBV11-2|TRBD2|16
TGTGCCAGCAGCTTGGTTCTAGCGGCCTCGTTAAAGACCCAGTACTTC
CASSLVLAASLKTQYF
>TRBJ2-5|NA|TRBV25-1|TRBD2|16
TGTGCCAGCAGTGAATCTCGGGGCGCGGGGGGAGAGACCCAGTACTTC
CASSESRGAGGETQYF
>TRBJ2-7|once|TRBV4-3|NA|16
TGCGCCAGCAGCCAAGATCCCTCAGGGCCCATCTACGAGCAGTACTTC
CASSQDPSGPIYEQYF
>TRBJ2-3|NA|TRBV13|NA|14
TGTGCCAGCAGCCCCGGACTGGACTTCGGTACGCAGTATTTT
CASSPGLDFGTQYF
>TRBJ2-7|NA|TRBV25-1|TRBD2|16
TGTGCCAGCAGTGGGGGGACTAGCGGGAGAGGTCGCGAGCAGTACTTC
CASSGGTSGRGREQYF
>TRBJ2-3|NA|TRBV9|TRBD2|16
TGTGCCAGCAGCGTCAGCGGGAGTTCTGTGACAGATACGCAGTATTTT
CASSVSGSSVTDTQYF
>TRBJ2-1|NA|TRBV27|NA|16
TGTGCCAGCAGTCTCGGGGAGGACAGGTTCTACAATGAGCAGTTCTTC
CASSLGEDRFYNEQFF
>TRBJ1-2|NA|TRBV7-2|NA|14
TGTGCCAGCAGCCTCCCTCATAGGGGATATGGCTACACCTTC
CASSLPHRGYGYTF